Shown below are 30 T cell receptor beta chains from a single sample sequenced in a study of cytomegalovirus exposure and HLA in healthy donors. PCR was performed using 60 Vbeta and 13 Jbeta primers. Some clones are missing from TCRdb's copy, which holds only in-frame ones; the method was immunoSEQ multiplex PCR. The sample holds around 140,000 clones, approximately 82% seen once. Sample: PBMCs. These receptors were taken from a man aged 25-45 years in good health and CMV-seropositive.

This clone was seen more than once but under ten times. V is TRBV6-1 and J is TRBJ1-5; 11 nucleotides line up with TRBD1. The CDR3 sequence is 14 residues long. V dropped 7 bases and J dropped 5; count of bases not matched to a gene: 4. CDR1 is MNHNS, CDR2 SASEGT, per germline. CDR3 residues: CASTPGQGDQPQHF. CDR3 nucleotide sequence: TGTGCCAGCACCCCGGGACAGGGGGATCAGCCCCAGCATTTT.

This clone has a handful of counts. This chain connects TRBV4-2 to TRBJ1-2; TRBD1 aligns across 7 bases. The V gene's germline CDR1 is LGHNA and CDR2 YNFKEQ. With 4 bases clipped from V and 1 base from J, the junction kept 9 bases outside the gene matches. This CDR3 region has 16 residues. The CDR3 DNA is TGTGCCAGCAGCCGCACGGGAGGGGACAGTAACTATGGCTACACCTTC. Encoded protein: CASSRTGGDSNYGYTF.

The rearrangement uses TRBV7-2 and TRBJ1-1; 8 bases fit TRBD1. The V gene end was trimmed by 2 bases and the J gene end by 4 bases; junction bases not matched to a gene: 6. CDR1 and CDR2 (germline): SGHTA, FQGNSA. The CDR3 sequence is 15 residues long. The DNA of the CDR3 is TGTGCCAGCAGCTTACTAGGACAGGGTAGCACTGAAGCTTTCTTT. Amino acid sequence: CASSLLGQGSTEAFF.

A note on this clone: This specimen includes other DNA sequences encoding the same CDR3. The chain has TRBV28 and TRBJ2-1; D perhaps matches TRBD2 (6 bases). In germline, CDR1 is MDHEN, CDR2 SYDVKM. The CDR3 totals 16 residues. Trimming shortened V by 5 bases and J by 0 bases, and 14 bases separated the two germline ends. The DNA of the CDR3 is TGTGCCAGCAGTATACTAGCCTTTCGCTCCTACAATGAGCAGTTCTTC. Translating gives CASSILAFRSYNEQFF.

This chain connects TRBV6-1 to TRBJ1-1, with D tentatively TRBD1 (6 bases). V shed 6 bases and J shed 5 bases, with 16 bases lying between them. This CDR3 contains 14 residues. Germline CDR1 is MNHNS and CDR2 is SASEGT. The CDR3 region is CASRRYREGTEAFF. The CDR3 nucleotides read TGTGCCAGCAGGAGATACAGGGAGGGGACTGAAGCTTTCTTT.

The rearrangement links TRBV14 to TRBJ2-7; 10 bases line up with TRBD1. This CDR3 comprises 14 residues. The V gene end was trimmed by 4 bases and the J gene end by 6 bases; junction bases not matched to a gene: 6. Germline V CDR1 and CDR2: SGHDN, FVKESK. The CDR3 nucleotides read TGTGCCAGCAGCCCCAGGACAGGGGGGTCCGAGCAGTACTTC. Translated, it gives CASSPRTGGSEQYF.

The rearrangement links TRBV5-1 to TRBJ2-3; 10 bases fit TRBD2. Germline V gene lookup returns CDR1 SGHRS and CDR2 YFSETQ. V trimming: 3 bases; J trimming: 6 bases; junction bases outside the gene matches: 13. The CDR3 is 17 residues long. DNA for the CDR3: TGCGCCAGCAGCTATGGACTAGCGGCTCCCCCCTCGGATACGCAGTATTTT. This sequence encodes CASSYGLAAPPSDTQYF.

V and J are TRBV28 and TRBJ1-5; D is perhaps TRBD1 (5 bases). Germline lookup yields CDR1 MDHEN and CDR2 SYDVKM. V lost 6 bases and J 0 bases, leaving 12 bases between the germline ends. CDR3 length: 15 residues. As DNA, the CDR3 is TGTGCCAGCAGACCGGACACCTTTAGCAATCAGCCCCAGCATTTT. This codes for CASRPDTFSNQPQHF.

The CDR3 DNA reads as TGCAGCGTCGCCGGACAAAATGAAAAACTGTTTTTT. Protein sequence: CSVAGQNEKLFF. The chain carries TRBV29-1 and TRBJ1-4, with a tentative D call TRBD1 (5 bases). Trimming left V 6 bases short and J 5 bases short, with 10 bases between. Germline assignment: CDR1 SQVTM and CDR2 ANQGSEA. CDR3 length equals 12 residues.

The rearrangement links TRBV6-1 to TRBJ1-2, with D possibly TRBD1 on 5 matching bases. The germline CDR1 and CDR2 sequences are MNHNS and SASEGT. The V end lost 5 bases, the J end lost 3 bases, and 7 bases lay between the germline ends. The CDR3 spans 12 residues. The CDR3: CASSPRDYGYTF. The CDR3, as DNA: TGTGCCAGCAGTCCCAGGGACTATGGCTACACCTTC.

Here the CDR3 DNA reads TGTGCCAGCAGTGCACGGACAGGGAACAATGAGCAGTTCTTC. This encodes CASSARTGNNEQFF. The genes are TRBV6-5 and TRBJ2-1, with 8 nucleotides matching TRBD1. Germline lookup yields CDR1 MNHEY and CDR2 SVGAGI. J lost 5 bases, V lost 5 bases, and 5 bases had no gene match. This CDR3 has 14 amino acids.

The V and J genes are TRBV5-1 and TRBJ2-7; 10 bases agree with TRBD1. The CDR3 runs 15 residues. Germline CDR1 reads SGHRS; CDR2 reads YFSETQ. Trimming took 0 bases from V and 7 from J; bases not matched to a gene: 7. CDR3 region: CASSLGGQGTGEQYF. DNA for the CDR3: TGCGCCAGCAGCTTGGGGGGACAGGGGACGGGTGAGCAGTACTTC.

CDR3 protein: CASSVGLQGFRDEQFF. The CDR3 DNA reads as TGTGCCAGCAGCGTAGGATTACAGGGGTTTAGGGATGAGCAGTTCTTC. The chain combines TRBV9 with TRBJ2-1; TRBD1 aligns across 7 bases. Trimming at V came to 0 bases and at J to 8 bases, leaving 11 bases not matched to a gene. This CDR3 has 16 residues. Germline V gene lookup returns CDR1 SGDLS and CDR2 YYNGEE.

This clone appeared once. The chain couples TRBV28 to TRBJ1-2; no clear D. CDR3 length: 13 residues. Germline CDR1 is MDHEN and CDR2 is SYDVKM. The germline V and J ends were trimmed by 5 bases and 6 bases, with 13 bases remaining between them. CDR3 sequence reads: CASSPPSPDGYTF. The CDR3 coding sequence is TGTGCCAGCAGTCCCCCCTCGCCAGATGGCTACACCTTC.

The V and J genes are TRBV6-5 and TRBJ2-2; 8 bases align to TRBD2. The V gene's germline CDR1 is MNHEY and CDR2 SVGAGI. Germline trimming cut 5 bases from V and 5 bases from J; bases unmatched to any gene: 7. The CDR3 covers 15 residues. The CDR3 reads CASSPPGGGTGELFF. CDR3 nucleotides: TGTGCCAGCAGTCCCCCCGGGGGGGGGACCGGGGAGCTGTTTTTT.

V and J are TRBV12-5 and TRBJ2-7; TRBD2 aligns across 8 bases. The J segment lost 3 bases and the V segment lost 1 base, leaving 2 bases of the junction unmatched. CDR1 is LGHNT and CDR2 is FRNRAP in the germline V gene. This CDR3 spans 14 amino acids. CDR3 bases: TGTGCTAGTGGTTTGGCCAGCGGGAGCTACGAGCAGTACTTC. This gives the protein CASGLASGSYEQYF.

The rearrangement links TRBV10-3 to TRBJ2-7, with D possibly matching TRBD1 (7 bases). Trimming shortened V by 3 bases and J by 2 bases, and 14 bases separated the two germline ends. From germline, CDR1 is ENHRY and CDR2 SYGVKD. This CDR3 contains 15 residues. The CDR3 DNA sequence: TGTGCCATCAGTGATGCCCCAGGGGGGACCTACGAGCAGTACTTC. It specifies CAISDAPGGTYEQYF.

The CDR3 is CARKSRGQSSYEQYF. The CDR3 nucleotides are TGTGCCAGAAAGTCGAGGGGGCAAAGCTCCTACGAGCAGTACTTC. The rearrangement links TRBV5-3 to TRBJ2-7; 7 bases match TRBD1. TRBV5-3 is an ORF, with its function uncertain. The CDR3 consists of 15 residues. The V gene end was trimmed by 6 bases and the J gene end by 0 bases; junction bases not matched to a gene: 9.

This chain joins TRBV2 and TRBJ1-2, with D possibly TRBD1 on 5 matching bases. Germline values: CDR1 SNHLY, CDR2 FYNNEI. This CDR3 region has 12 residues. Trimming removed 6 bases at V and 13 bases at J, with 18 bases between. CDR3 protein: CASRVDSDSSTF. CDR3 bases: TGTGCCAGCAGGGTTGACAGCGACAGCTCCACCTTC.

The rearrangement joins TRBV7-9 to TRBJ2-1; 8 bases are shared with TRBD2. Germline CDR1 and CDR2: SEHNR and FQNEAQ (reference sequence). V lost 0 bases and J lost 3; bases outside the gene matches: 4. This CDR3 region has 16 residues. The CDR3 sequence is CASSLALTSDYNEQFF. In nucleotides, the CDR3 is TGTGCCAGCAGCTTAGCGCTGACTAGCGACTACAATGAGCAGTTCTTC.

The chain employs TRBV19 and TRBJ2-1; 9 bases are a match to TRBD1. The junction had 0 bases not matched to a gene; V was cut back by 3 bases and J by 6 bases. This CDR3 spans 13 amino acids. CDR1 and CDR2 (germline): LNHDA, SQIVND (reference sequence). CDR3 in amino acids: CASSMGQGNEQFF. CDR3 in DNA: TGTGCCAGTAGTATGGGACAGGGCAATGAGCAGTTCTTC.

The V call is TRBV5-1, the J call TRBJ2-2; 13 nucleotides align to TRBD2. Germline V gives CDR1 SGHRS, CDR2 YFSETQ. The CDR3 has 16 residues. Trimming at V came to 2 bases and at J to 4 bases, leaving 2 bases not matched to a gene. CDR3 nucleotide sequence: TGCGCCAGCAGCTTCACTAGCGGGAGGGGCACCGGGGAGCTGTTTTTT. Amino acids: CASSFTSGRGTGELFF. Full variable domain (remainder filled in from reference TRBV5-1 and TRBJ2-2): KAGVTQTPRYLIKTRGQQVTLSCSPISGHRSVSWYQQTPGQGLQFLFEYFSETQRNKGNFPGRFSGRQFSNSRSEMNVSTLELGDSALYLCASSFTSGRGTGELFFGEGSRLTVL.

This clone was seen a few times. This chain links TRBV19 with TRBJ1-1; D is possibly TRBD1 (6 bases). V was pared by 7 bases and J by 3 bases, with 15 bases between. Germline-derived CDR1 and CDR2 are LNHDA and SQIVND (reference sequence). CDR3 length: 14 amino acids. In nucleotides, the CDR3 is TGTGCCAGTACCTTAACAGGGCGGTACACTGAAGCTTTCTTT. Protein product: CASTLTGRYTEAFF.

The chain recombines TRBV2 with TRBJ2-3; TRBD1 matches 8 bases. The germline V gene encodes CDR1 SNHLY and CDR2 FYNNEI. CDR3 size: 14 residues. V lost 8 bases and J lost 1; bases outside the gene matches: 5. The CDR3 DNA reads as TGTGCCAGCGGAGGACAGGGCGGCACAGATACGCAGTATTTT. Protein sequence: CASGGQGGTDTQYF.

CDR3 region: CASSDAGQGSDTQYF. The CDR3 DNA reads as TGTGCCAGCAGTGACGCGGGACAGGGATCAGATACGCAGTATTTT. The chain employs TRBV6-4 and TRBJ2-3; TRBD1 matches 9 bases. CDR3 length equals 15 residues. Germline V gene lookup returns CDR1 MRHNA and CDR2 SNTAGT. Trimming at V came to 2 bases and at J to 4 bases, leaving 4 bases not matched to a gene.

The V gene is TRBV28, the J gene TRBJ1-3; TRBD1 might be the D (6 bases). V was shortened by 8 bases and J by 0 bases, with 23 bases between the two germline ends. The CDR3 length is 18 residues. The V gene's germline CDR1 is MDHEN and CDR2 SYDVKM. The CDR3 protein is CASPPRTDQGSSGNTIYF. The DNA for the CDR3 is TGTGCCAGCCCCCCTAGGACAGACCAAGGCTCCTCTGGAAACACCATATATTTT.

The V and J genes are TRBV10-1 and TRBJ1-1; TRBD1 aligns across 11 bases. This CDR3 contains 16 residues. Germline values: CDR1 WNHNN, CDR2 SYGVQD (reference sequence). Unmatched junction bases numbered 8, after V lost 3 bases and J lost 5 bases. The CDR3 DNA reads TGCGCCAGCAGTGATAGTCCCGGGACAGGGGGGACTGAAGCTTTCTTT. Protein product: CASSDSPGTGGTEAFF.

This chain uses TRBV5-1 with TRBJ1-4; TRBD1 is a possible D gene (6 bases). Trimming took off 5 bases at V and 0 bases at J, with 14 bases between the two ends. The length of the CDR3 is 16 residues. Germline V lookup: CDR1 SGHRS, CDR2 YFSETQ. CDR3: CASSYTGSATNEKLFF. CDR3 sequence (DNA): TGCGCCAGCAGTTACACAGGGAGTGCAACTAATGAAAAACTGTTTTTT.

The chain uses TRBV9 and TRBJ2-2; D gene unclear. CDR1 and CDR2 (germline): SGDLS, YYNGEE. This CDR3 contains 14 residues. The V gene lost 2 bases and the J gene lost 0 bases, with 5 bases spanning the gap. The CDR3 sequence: CASSVNSNTGELFF. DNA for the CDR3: TGTGCCAGCAGCGTGAACTCGAACACCGGGGAGCTGTTTTTT.

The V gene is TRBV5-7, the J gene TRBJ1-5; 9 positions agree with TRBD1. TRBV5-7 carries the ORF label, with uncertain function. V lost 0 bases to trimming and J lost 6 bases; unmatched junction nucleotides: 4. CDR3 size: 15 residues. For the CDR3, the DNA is TGTGCCAGCAGCTTGGTACAGGGGGCAGCTCAGCCCCAGCATTTT. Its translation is CASSLVQGAAQPQHF.